The rows below give T cell receptor beta chains drawn from one sample of a study of T cell repertoires in cytomegalovirus infection. TCRdb reanalysed the reads using MiXCR and keeps one entry per CDR3 protein. Among over 100,000 distinct CDR3 sequences listed, 16% were seen once. The specimen was PBMCs. These receptors were collected from a human donor in good health (CMV status not recorded). Some clones in this sample may be carry-over from other donors' samples. CDR3s include the opening cysteine and the closing phenylalanine or tryptophan. Each record gives: V gene, J gene, clone size, CDR3 length, D gene, CDR3 DNA, CDR3 protein. D genes are given only for firm matches. Clone size is shown for a subset of rows, as once, few, many or a class of expanded clone.

V gene: TRBV12-3/TRBV12-4; J gene: TRBJ1-5; clone size: few; CDR3 length: 13; D gene: NA; CDR3 DNA: TGTGCCAGCAGTACTCACAGGGACCAGCCCCAGCATTTT; CDR3 protein: CASSTHRDQPQHF
V gene: TRBV7-2; J gene: TRBJ2-3; clone size: many; CDR3 length: 16; D gene: NA; CDR3 DNA: TGTGCCAGCAGCCCCTATAATCTAGGTAGCACAGATACGCAGTATTTT; CDR3 protein: CASSPYNLGSTDTQYF
V gene: TRBV15; J gene: TRBJ1-3; clone size: few; CDR3 length: 16; D gene: NA; CDR3 DNA: TGTGCCACCAGCAGAGATTCGAGCAGCTCTGGAAACACCATATATTTT; CDR3 protein: CATSRDSSSSGNTIYF
V gene: TRBV29-1; J gene: TRBJ1-1; clone size: few; CDR3 length: 11; D gene: NA; CDR3 DNA: TGCAGCGTGCTGACAGAAACGAAGGCTTTCTTT; CDR3 protein: CSVLTETKAFF
V gene: TRBV20-1; J gene: TRBJ1-5; clone size: few; CDR3 length: 15; D gene: TRBD1; CDR3 DNA: TGCAGTGCTAGAGAGTTACGGGACAGCCTACAGCCCCAGCATTTT; CDR3 protein: CSARELRDSLQPQHF
V gene: TRBV7-8; J gene: TRBJ1-6; clone size: few; CDR3 length: 15; D gene: NA; CDR3 DNA: TGTGCCAGCAGCCCAGGGGCGCCGGGTAATTCACCCCTCCACTTT; CDR3 protein: CASSPGAPGNSPLHF
V gene: TRBV12-5; J gene: TRBJ2-5; clone size: few; CDR3 length: 13; D gene: NA; CDR3 DNA: TGTGCTAGTGGCCGACAGATCCAAGAGACCCAGTACTTC; CDR3 protein: CASGRQIQETQYF
V gene: TRBV2; J gene: TRBJ1-4; clone size: few; CDR3 length: 11; D gene: NA; CDR3 DNA: TGTGCCAGCAGTCTGGGGGAAAAACTGTTTTTT; CDR3 protein: CASSLGEKLFF
V gene: TRBV25-1; J gene: TRBJ2-3; clone size: few; CDR3 length: 17; D gene: TRBD2; CDR3 DNA: TGTGCCAGCAGTGGATTAGCGGGGCCCCTGAGCACAGATACGCAGTATTTT; CDR3 protein: CASSGLAGPLSTDTQYF
V gene: TRBV29-1; J gene: TRBJ1-2; clone size: many; CDR3 length: 11; D gene: NA; CDR3 DNA: TGCAGCGTTGTCACTGAATATGGCTACACCTTC; CDR3 protein: CSVVTEYGYTF
V gene: TRBV12-3/TRBV12-4; J gene: TRBJ2-7; clone size: many; CDR3 length: 16; D gene: TRBD2; CDR3 DNA: TGTGCCAGCAGTTCGAGACTAGCGGGGCCTTTCTACGAGCAGTACTTC; CDR3 protein: CASSSRLAGPFYEQYF
V gene: TRBV2; J gene: TRBJ2-7; clone size: NA; CDR3 length: 16; D gene: NA; CDR3 DNA: TGTGCCAGCAGTGAAGGGGGCGAGCTCTCATCCTACGAGCAGTACTTC; CDR3 protein: CASSEGGELSSYEQYF
V gene: TRBV7-2; J gene: TRBJ2-1; clone size: many; CDR3 length: 16; D gene: TRBD2; CDR3 DNA: TGTGCCAGCAGCTTAAGTCCTAGCGGGGCCTACAATGAGCAGTTCTTC; CDR3 protein: CASSLSPSGAYNEQFF
V gene: TRBV12-3/TRBV12-4; J gene: TRBJ1-1; clone size: many; CDR3 length: 16; D gene: TRBD1; CDR3 DNA: TGTGCCAGCAGTGTTAGGGGGGTGACAGGGGCCACTGAAGCTTTCTTT; CDR3 protein: CASSVRGVTGATEAFF
V gene: TRBV20-1; J gene: TRBJ1-1; clone size: NA; CDR3 length: 14; D gene: TRBD1; CDR3 DNA: TGCAGTGCTGGGGGACAGGGGGCGCGCACTGAAGCTTTCTTT; CDR3 protein: CSAGGQGARTEAFF
V gene: TRBV7-2; J gene: TRBJ2-1; clone size: NA; CDR3 length: 13; D gene: NA; CDR3 DNA: TGTGCCAGCAGCTTACGGGGTGGGAATGAGCAGTTCTTC; CDR3 protein: CASSLRGGNEQFF
V gene: TRBV2; J gene: TRBJ1-2; clone size: few; CDR3 length: 12; D gene: TRBD1; CDR3 DNA: TGTGCCAGCAGTCTCAGGGGGCGAGACTACACCTTC; CDR3 protein: CASSLRGRDYTF
V gene: TRBV6-5; J gene: TRBJ2-5; clone size: few; CDR3 length: 18; D gene: NA; CDR3 DNA: TGTGCCAGCAGTTTGGGGGTTGGGTGGAGGAGGGCAGGAGAGACCCAGTACTTC; CDR3 protein: CASSLGVGWRRAGETQYF
V gene: TRBV7-2; J gene: TRBJ2-2; clone size: many; CDR3 length: 14; D gene: NA; CDR3 DNA: TGTGCCAGCAGCTTAAAACACCTCACCGGGGAGCTGTTTTTT; CDR3 protein: CASSLKHLTGELFF
V gene: TRBV20-1; J gene: TRBJ2-6; clone size: few; CDR3 length: 13; D gene: NA; CDR3 DNA: TGCAGTGCTCTAGCTTCAGGGGCCAACGTCCTGACTTTC; CDR3 protein: CSALASGANVLTF
V gene: TRBV12-3/TRBV12-4; J gene: TRBJ2-2; clone size: medium-sized; CDR3 length: 13; D gene: NA; CDR3 DNA: TGTGCCAGCAGTTTAAGTTTAACCGGGGAGCTGTTTTTT; CDR3 protein: CASSLSLTGELFF
V gene: TRBV3-1; J gene: TRBJ2-3; clone size: NA; CDR3 length: 14; D gene: TRBD2; CDR3 DNA: TGTGCCAGCAGCCCACTAGCGGGGGGAGATACGCAGTATTTT; CDR3 protein: CASSPLAGGDTQYF
V gene: TRBV6-5; J gene: TRBJ2-2; clone size: few; CDR3 length: 14; D gene: NA; CDR3 DNA: TGTGCCAGCAGCCGGGGGCTCGACACCGGGGAGCTGTTTTTT; CDR3 protein: CASSRGLDTGELFF
V gene: TRBV5-5; J gene: TRBJ2-3; clone size: few; CDR3 length: 17; D gene: TRBD2; CDR3 DNA: TGTGCCAGCAGCTTGGCTCCGGTCCGGGGGGGGACAGATACGCAGTATTTT; CDR3 protein: CASSLAPVRGGTDTQYF
V gene: TRBV10-3; J gene: TRBJ1-5; clone size: NA; CDR3 length: 14; D gene: NA; CDR3 DNA: TGTGCCATCGAAGACAGATTTAGCAATCAGCCCCAGCATTTT; CDR3 protein: CAIEDRFSNQPQHF
V gene: TRBV12-3/TRBV12-4; J gene: TRBJ2-7; clone size: few; CDR3 length: 13; D gene: TRBD2; CDR3 DNA: TGTGCCAGCAGTCGACGGGGGGACTACGAGCAGTACTTC; CDR3 protein: CASSRRGDYEQYF
V gene: TRBV19; J gene: TRBJ2-2; clone size: NA; CDR3 length: 14; D gene: TRBD1; CDR3 DNA: TGTGCCAGTAGGCGGACAGGCGGCGACGGGGAGCTGTTTTTT; CDR3 protein: CASRRTGGDGELFF
V gene: TRBV5-1; J gene: TRBJ2-3; clone size: NA; CDR3 length: 19; D gene: TRBD2; CDR3 DNA: TGCGCCAGCAGCTTGAATCTAGCGGGGGGGCAAGGGGGCACAGATACGCAGTATTTT; CDR3 protein: CASSLNLAGGQGGTDTQYF
V gene: TRBV9; J gene: TRBJ2-6; clone size: few; CDR3 length: 16; D gene: NA; CDR3 DNA: TGTGCCAGCAGCTCTCCCCAGGGATATGGGGCCAACGTCCTGACTTTC; CDR3 protein: CASSSPQGYGANVLTF
V gene: TRBV19; J gene: TRBJ2-5; clone size: few; CDR3 length: 13; D gene: NA; CDR3 DNA: TGTGCCAGTAGTACACCCCCCGGGGAGACCCAGTACTTC; CDR3 protein: CASSTPPGETQYF
V gene: TRBV7-2; J gene: TRBJ2-2; clone size: many; CDR3 length: 16; D gene: TRBD1; CDR3 DNA: TGTGCCAGCAGCTTAGCTGGGACAGGGAACACCGGGGAGCTGTTTTTT; CDR3 protein: CASSLAGTGNTGELFF
V gene: TRBV7-2; J gene: TRBJ2-7; clone size: many; CDR3 length: 14; D gene: TRBD2; CDR3 DNA: TGTGCCAGCAGCTTTAGCGGGGGAATGTACGAGCAGTACTTC; CDR3 protein: CASSFSGGMYEQYF
V gene: TRBV19; J gene: TRBJ2-1; clone size: NA; CDR3 length: 15; D gene: NA; CDR3 DNA: TGTGCCAGTAGTATTAAGAGGGGCCCCTACAATGAGCAGTTCTTC; CDR3 protein: CASSIKRGPYNEQFF
V gene: TRBV12-3/TRBV12-4; J gene: TRBJ1-2; clone size: NA; CDR3 length: 12; D gene: TRBD1; CDR3 DNA: TGTGCCAGCAGTTCAGGGGGCTATGGCTACACCTTC; CDR3 protein: CASSSGGYGYTF
V gene: TRBV11-2; J gene: TRBJ2-7; clone size: many; CDR3 length: 18; D gene: NA; CDR3 DNA: TGTGCCAGCAGCTTAGGGGGAGTAGGTGGGATGGGTCCTACGGGACCGTACTTC; CDR3 protein: CASSLGGVGGMGPTGPYF
V gene: TRBV11-3; J gene: TRBJ1-2; clone size: NA; CDR3 length: 13; D gene: NA; CDR3 DNA: TGTGCCAGCAGCTTAGACAGTTTAATTGGCTACACCTTC; CDR3 protein: CASSLDSLIGYTF
V gene: TRBV6-6; J gene: TRBJ2-1; clone size: NA; CDR3 length: 13; D gene: NA; CDR3 DNA: TGTGCCAGCAGTGCTAGAACTTACAATGAGCAGTTCTTC; CDR3 protein: CASSARTYNEQFF
V gene: TRBV12-3/TRBV12-4; J gene: TRBJ1-4; clone size: many; CDR3 length: 15; D gene: NA; CDR3 DNA: TGTGCCAGCAGTCCTCTATTTGACGTAAATGAAAAACTGTTTTTT; CDR3 protein: CASSPLFDVNEKLFF
V gene: TRBV13; J gene: TRBJ1-1; clone size: few; CDR3 length: 18; D gene: NA; CDR3 DNA: TGTGCCAGCAATGGGGGAACGTCCTCCCATGCCCTGAACACTGAAGCTTTCTTT; CDR3 protein: CASNGGTSSHALNTEAFF
V gene: TRBV6-4; J gene: TRBJ2-3; clone size: many; CDR3 length: 16; D gene: NA; CDR3 DNA: TGTGCCAGCTCCCCCCTACTAGGGAGAGACACAGATACGCAGTATTTT; CDR3 protein: CASSPLLGRDTDTQYF
V gene: TRBV6-1; J gene: TRBJ2-1; clone size: few; CDR3 length: 19; D gene: NA; CDR3 DNA: TGTGCCAGCAGTGAAAGGTTGGGGGCAGCCAACCCACTTGCCCATGAGCAGTTCTTC; CDR3 protein: CASSERLGAANPLAHEQFF
V gene: TRBV6-1; J gene: TRBJ1-1; clone size: NA; CDR3 length: 17; D gene: NA; CDR3 DNA: TGTGCCAGCAGCGAACCGTGGGGACGAGGTCAGAACACTGAAGCTTTCTTT; CDR3 protein: CASSEPWGRGQNTEAFF
V gene: TRBV7-9; J gene: TRBJ1-1; clone size: NA; CDR3 length: 10; D gene: NA; CDR3 DNA: TGTGCCAGCAGCTTCCCAAAAGCTTTCTTT; CDR3 protein: CASSFPKAFF
V gene: TRBV7-2; J gene: TRBJ2-2; clone size: NA; CDR3 length: 14; D gene: NA; CDR3 DNA: TGTGCCAGCAGCTTAAGGCAGGCCACCGGGGAGCTGTTTTTT; CDR3 protein: CASSLRQATGELFF
V gene: TRBV19; J gene: TRBJ1-6; clone size: few; CDR3 length: 15; D gene: TRBD1; CDR3 DNA: TGTGCCAGCTCTAACCCCGGGACAGCGGGTTCACCCCTCCACTTT; CDR3 protein: CASSNPGTAGSPLHF
V gene: TRBV7-8; J gene: TRBJ1-1; clone size: many; CDR3 length: 13; D gene: TRBD1; CDR3 DNA: TGTGCCAGCAGCTTAGAAAGGACAGGGGAAGCTTTCTTT; CDR3 protein: CASSLERTGEAFF
V gene: TRBV27; J gene: TRBJ2-2; clone size: once; CDR3 length: 15; D gene: TRBD1; CDR3 DNA: TGTGCCAGCAGCAGGACAGGGCGGCACACCGGGGAGCTGTTTTTT; CDR3 protein: CASSRTGRHTGELFF
V gene: TRBV20-1; J gene: TRBJ2-3; clone size: NA; CDR3 length: 14; D gene: NA; CDR3 DNA: TGCAGTGCTAGGGGGGGCAGGGTCACAGATACGCAGTATTTT; CDR3 protein: CSARGGRVTDTQYF
V gene: TRBV11-2; J gene: TRBJ2-5; clone size: NA; CDR3 length: 16; D gene: TRBD2; CDR3 DNA: TGTGCCAGCAGCTCCCCTGGGAGCGGGGAATTCAGGACCCAGTACTTC; CDR3 protein: CASSSPGSGEFRTQYF
V gene: TRBV7-3; J gene: TRBJ2-1; clone size: NA; CDR3 length: 16; D gene: TRBD2; CDR3 DNA: TGTGCCAGCAGCACTTCCCGGACTAGCGGGGCCAATGAGCAGTTCTTC; CDR3 protein: CASSTSRTSGANEQFF
V gene: TRBV7-2; J gene: TRBJ2-2; clone size: many; CDR3 length: 16; D gene: NA; CDR3 DNA: TGTGCCAGCAGCTTAGTTCCAGGGCTGGAGACCGGGGAGCTGTTTTTT; CDR3 protein: CASSLVPGLETGELFF
V gene: TRBV10-3; J gene: TRBJ2-1; clone size: NA; CDR3 length: 15; D gene: TRBD2; CDR3 DNA: TGTGCCATCAGTGAGGGCGGTAGCGGGCACAATGAGCAGTTCTTC; CDR3 protein: CAISEGGSGHNEQFF
V gene: TRBV7-2; J gene: TRBJ2-6; clone size: many; CDR3 length: 15; D gene: NA; CDR3 DNA: TGTGCCAGCAGCTTGGGGGCGCTTGGGGCCAACGTCCTGACTTTC; CDR3 protein: CASSLGALGANVLTF
V gene: TRBV18; J gene: TRBJ1-5; clone size: NA; CDR3 length: 16; D gene: TRBD1; CDR3 DNA: TGTGCCAGCTCACCTACCGGGACAGGGAAAAATCAGCCCCAGCATTTT; CDR3 protein: CASSPTGTGKNQPQHF